The 10 T cell receptor beta chains reported below all come from one sample, sequenced in a study of blood T cell repertoires in COVID-19. Data came from immunoSEQ multiplex PCR; TCRdb stores just in-frame clones and leaves some out. The repertoire holds some 40,000 clones, with about 83% as singletons. The sample was peripheral blood. These receptors all come from a woman of 80 years or more with acute or convalescent COVID-19.

A word on this clone: One end of the junction varies from germline; a read error may be responsible. The rearrangement links TRBV7-6 to TRBJ1-2, with a weak D call TRBD1 (6 bases). Germline-derived CDR1 and CDR2 are SGHVS and FNYEAQ. The length of the CDR3 is 13 residues. The CDR3 protein is CASSSQGNFGYTF. In nucleotides, the CDR3 is TGTGCCAGCAGCTCTCAGGGGAACTTTGGCTACACCTTC.

The chain uses TRBV6-5 and TRBJ1-6, with D unclear. Germline V gene data show CDR1 as MNHEY and CDR2 as SVGAGI. CDR3 length: 15 residues. Trimming took off 6 bases at V and 2 bases at J, with 11 bases between the two ends. The CDR3 loop is CASSPVGPYNSPLHF. DNA for the CDR3: TGTGCCAGCAGCCCCGTTGGGCCCTATAATTCACCCCTCCACTTT.

V is TRBV7-9 and J is TRBJ1-2; 7 bases match TRBD1. Germline lookup yields CDR1 SEHNR and CDR2 FQNEAQ (reference sequence). The ends lost 4 bases at V and 6 bases at J; junction bases unmatched: 5. This CDR3 has 13 amino acids. CDR3 residues: CASSWDSFNGYTF. CDR3 DNA sequence: TGTGCCAGCAGCTGGGACAGTTTTAATGGCTACACCTTC. Filled out from reference TRBV7-9 and TRBJ1-2, the complete variable domain reads DTGVSQNPRHKITKRGQNVTFRCDPISEHNRLYWYRQTLGQGPEFLTYFQNEAQLEKSRLLSDRFSAERPKGSFSTLEIQRTEQGDSAMYLCASSWDSFNGYTFGSGTRLTVV.

The chain uses TRBV5-5 and TRBJ2-1; D remains ambiguous. Trimming cost V 3 bases and J 2 bases, with 6 bases left between them. The germline V gene encodes CDR1 SGHKS and CDR2 YYEKEE (reference sequence). This CDR3 region has 13 residues. CDR3 in DNA: TGTGCCAGCAGCTATCAGGCCTACAATGAGCAGTTCTTC. Translation: CASSYQAYNEQFF.

This clone was seen just once. This sequence joins TRBV7-9 and TRBJ2-1, with a tentative D call TRBD1 (5 bases). Germline CDR1 SEHNR, CDR2 FQNEAQ (reference sequence). This CDR3 region has 14 residues. V was pared by 3 bases and J by 12 bases, with 18 bases between. CDR3: CASSFEPNDRGQFF. In DNA form, the CDR3 reads TGTGCCAGCAGCTTCGAACCCAACGACAGAGGGCAGTTCTTC.

This chain links TRBV4-2 with TRBJ2-3; D possibly corresponds to TRBD2 (7 bases). In germline, CDR1 is LGHNA, CDR2 YNFKEQ. The CDR3 extends over 15 amino acids. V shed 3 bases and J shed 2 bases, with 12 bases lying between them. The DNA for the CDR3 is TGTGCCAGCAGCCAGCCCGGGGGGCCCACAGATACGCAGTATTTT. This gives the protein CASSQPGGPTDTQYF.

The chain joins TRBV29-1 to TRBJ2-3, with TRBD2 as a possible D gene (5 bases). Trimming cost V 4 bases and J 3 bases, with 8 bases left between them. CDR3 length: 12 residues. CDR1 SQVTM and CDR2 ANQGSEA come from the germline V gene. In nucleotides, the CDR3 is TGCAGCGTTGCAGCGGTGACAGATACGCAGTATTTT. Amino acid sequence: CSVAAVTDTQYF.

V and J are TRBV5-4 and TRBJ2-7; weak D call: TRBD1 (6 bases). Germline CDR1 SGHNT, CDR2 YYREEE (reference sequence). V lost 0 bases to trimming and J lost 4 bases, with 8 bases between them. The CDR3 length is 13 residues. The CDR3 bases are TGTGCCAGCAGCTTGGGGGGGCAGTACGAGCAGTACTTC. Encoded protein: CASSLGGQYEQYF.

V usage is TRBV6-1 and J usage is TRBJ1-1; possibly TRBD1 for D (5 bases). This CDR3 contains 13 residues. V was clipped by 2 bases and J by 5 bases, with 9 bases between them. Germline CDR1 is MNHNS and CDR2 is SASEGT. CDR3 nucleotides: TGTGCCAGCAGTGAATCCGGGGGGACTGAAGCTTTCTTT. Its protein is CASSESGGTEAFF.

The DNA for the CDR3 is TGCGCCAGCAGCCTAAGCCAGGGACAGGGTATCGACGAGCAGTACTTC. It specifies CASSLSQGQGIDEQYF. The V and J genes are TRBV4-1 and TRBJ2-7, with 9 positions matching TRBD1. CDR3 length equals 16 residues. Per the germline V gene, CDR1 is MGHRA and CDR2 is YSYEKL. Trimming at V came to 4 bases and at J to 5 bases, leaving 12 bases not matched to a gene.